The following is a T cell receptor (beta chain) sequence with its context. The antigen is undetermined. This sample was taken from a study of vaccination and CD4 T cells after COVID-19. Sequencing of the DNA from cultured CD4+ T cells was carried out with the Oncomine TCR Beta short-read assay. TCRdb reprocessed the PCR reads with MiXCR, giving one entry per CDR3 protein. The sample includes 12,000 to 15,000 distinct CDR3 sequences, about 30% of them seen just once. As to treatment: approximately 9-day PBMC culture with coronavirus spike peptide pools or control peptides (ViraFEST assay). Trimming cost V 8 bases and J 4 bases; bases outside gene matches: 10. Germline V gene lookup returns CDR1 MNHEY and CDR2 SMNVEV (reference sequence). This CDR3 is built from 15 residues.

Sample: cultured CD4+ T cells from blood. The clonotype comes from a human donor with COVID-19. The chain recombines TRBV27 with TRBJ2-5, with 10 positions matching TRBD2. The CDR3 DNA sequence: TGTGCCAGCTTTCTAGCGGGGGAGTACCGAGAGACCCAGTACTTC. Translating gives CASFLAGEYRETQYF.